This passage covers 28 T cell receptor beta chains from one sample sequenced in a study of cytomegalovirus exposure and HLA in healthy donors. Assay used: immunoSEQ multiplex PCR; TCRdb lists only in-frame clones, some missing. The top ten clones hold 0.8% to 0.85% of a sample with around 350,000 clones, 86% of them seen once. The sample consisted of PBMCs. The receptor set was obtained from a woman aged 18-35 years in good health and CMV-seronegative.

This rearrangement joins TRBV10-3 to TRBJ2-7; the match to TRBD2 covers 10 bases. Losses at the gene ends were 5 bases for V and 2 bases for J; bases not matched to a gene: 6. Germline assignment: CDR1 ENHRY and CDR2 SYGVKD. This CDR3 spans 15 amino acids. CDR3 sequence reads: CAISSTSGDPYEQYF. The CDR3 DNA reads TGTGCCATCAGTTCCACTAGCGGGGATCCCTACGAGCAGTACTTC.

This chain connects TRBV6-1 to TRBJ1-1, with a possible D match to TRBD1 (5 bases). Looked up from germline, CDR1 is MNHNS and CDR2 is SASEGT. The germline V and J ends were trimmed by 6 bases and 10 bases, with 12 bases remaining between them. This CDR3 comprises 11 residues. Written as DNA, the CDR3 is TGTGCCAGCAGAATAATCACAGGAGCTTTCTTT. This sequence encodes CASRIITGAFF.

V usage is TRBV5-1 and J usage is TRBJ2-2; D may be TRBD1 (6 bases). The CDR3 extends over 14 amino acids. Germline loops: CDR1 SGHRS, CDR2 YFSETQ. V was pared by 4 bases and J by 5 bases, with 12 bases between. The CDR3, as DNA: TGCGCCAGCAGCAACAGGGTGGGGACCGGGGAGCTGTTTTTT. Amino acids: CASSNRVGTGELFF.

V and J are TRBV7-9 and TRBJ2-6; D remains ambiguous. Germline assignment: CDR1 SEHNR and CDR2 FQNEAQ (reference sequence). The ends were cut back, 6 bases at V and 4 bases at J, with 7 bases in the middle. The CDR3 contains 13 residues. DNA of the CDR3: TGTGCCAGCAGAGGCGGCGGGGCCAACGTCCTGACTTTC. Protein sequence: CASRGGGANVLTF.

This clone is a singleton in its sample. The chain employs TRBV6-1 and TRBJ1-1; D may be TRBD1 (6 bases). Per the germline V gene, CDR1 is MNHNS and CDR2 is SASEGT. The germline V and J ends were trimmed by 3 bases and 5 bases, with 10 bases remaining between them. CDR3 length: 13 amino acids. CDR3 amino acids: CASSDRGWTEAFF. For the CDR3, the DNA is TGTGCCAGCAGTGACAGGGGATGGACTGAAGCTTTCTTT.

The table lists this clone with a few counts. This rearrangement joins TRBV28 to TRBJ1-2; D gene unclear. V was shortened by 5 bases and J by 0 bases, with 13 bases between the two germline ends. CDR1 is MDHEN and CDR2 is SYDVKM in the germline V gene. This CDR3 is 15 amino acids long. The CDR3 DNA reads TGTGCCAGCAGTCCAGGAGCGAGGGCTAACTATGGCTACACCTTC. This gives the protein CASSPGARANYGYTF.

In its sample, this clone was seen a few times. The J gene is TRBJ2-7, the V gene TRBV6-1, with D maybe TRBD1 (6 bases). Germline V gene lookup returns CDR1 MNHNS and CDR2 SASEGT. This CDR3 spans 15 amino acids. Trimming took 1 base from V and 10 from J, leaving 20 bases between them. Here the CDR3 reads CASSEEPVGGRAQYF. CDR3 coding DNA: TGTGCCAGCAGTGAAGAACCGGTAGGGGGAAGGGCTCAGTACTTC.

CDR3 sequence (DNA): TGTGCCAGCAGCGTAGGATCACAGGGGCCTCCCTCCTACAATGAGCAGTTCTTC. This translates into CASSVGSQGPPSYNEQFF. The chain recombines TRBV9 with TRBJ2-1, with 7 nucleotides matching TRBD1. Germline CDR1 is SGDLS and CDR2 is YYNGEE. This CDR3 has 18 residues. The J segment lost 0 bases and the V segment lost 0 bases, leaving 9 bases of the junction unmatched.

This chain uses TRBV7-9 with TRBJ1-5; D is unclear. V was cut by 2 bases and J by 4 bases, with 9 bases left in between. Germline V gene sequence: CDR1 SEHNR, CDR2 FQNEAQ (reference sequence). CDR3 size: 14 residues. DNA for the CDR3: TGTGCCAGCAGCTTATCAACGGGAAATCAGCCCCAGCATTTT. Amino acid sequence: CASSLSTGNQPQHF. The whole variable domain, filled in from reference TRBV7-9 and TRBJ1-5, reads DTGVSQNPRHKITKRGQNVTFRCDPISEHNRLYWYRQTLGQGPEFLTYFQNEAQLEKSRLLSDRFSAERPKGSFSTLEIQRTEQGDSAMYLCASSLSTGNQPQHFGDGTRLSIL.

The chain combines TRBV7-9 with TRBJ2-7; 8 bases match TRBD1. The CDR3 runs to 14 residues. The germline V gene encodes CDR1 SEHNR and CDR2 FQNEAQ (reference sequence). J was trimmed by 6 bases and V by 0 bases; bases with no gene match: 4. CDR3 in DNA: TGTGCCAGCAGCTTAGCGCGCACAGGGGGCGAGCAGTACTTC. Protein product: CASSLARTGGEQYF.

This clone came up a few times. The V call is TRBV10-3, the J call TRBJ1-2; the match to TRBD1 covers 9 bases. Per germline, CDR1 ENHRY and CDR2 SYGVKD. V gave up 2 bases and J gave up 8 bases; unmatched junction bases: 3. The CDR3 covers 13 residues. In DNA form, the CDR3 reads TGTGCCATCAGTGAGCGGACAGGGGTGGGCTACACCTTC. Residues: CAISERTGVGYTF.

This clone was observed a handful of times. The chain carries TRBV6-1 and TRBJ2-7; D ambiguous. Looked up from germline, CDR1 is MNHNS and CDR2 is SASEGT. The CDR3 is 12 residues long. The V end was cut by 6 bases, the J end by 1 base, with 7 bases between. The CDR3 region is CASSQDSYEQYF. The CDR3 nucleotides are TGTGCCAGCAGCCAGGATTCCTACGAGCAGTACTTC.

This chain joins TRBV9 and TRBJ1-4; 9 bases map to TRBD1. V shed 0 bases, J shed 7 bases, and the junction held 1 base outside the gene matches. There are 14 residues in the CDR3. The V gene's germline CDR1 is SGDLS and CDR2 YYNGEE. CDR3 sequence (DNA): TGTGCCAGCAGCGTAGGGGGACAGGGTGAAAAACTGTTTTTT. This gives the protein CASSVGGQGEKLFF.

This chain links TRBV4-1 with TRBJ2-6; D gene uncertain. Germline assignment: CDR1 MGHRA and CDR2 YSYEKL. This CDR3 is 17 amino acids long. The V end was cut by 1 base, the J end by 0 bases, with 10 bases between. This CDR3 is CASSQVRLLSGANVLTF. The CDR3 DNA is TGCGCCAGCAGCCAAGTACGACTTCTCTCTGGGGCCAACGTCCTGACTTTC.

There are many counts of this clone. V gene TRBV6-1 combines with J gene TRBJ2-1; D perhaps matches TRBD2 (6 bases). Trimming removed 9 bases from V and 4 bases from J, with 16 bases in between. Germline-derived CDR1 and CDR2 are MNHNS and SASEGT. The CDR3 loop spans 14 amino acids. CDR3 DNA sequence: TGTGCCAGTAAGGACTATCTGGGTTACAATGAGCAGTTCTTC. Protein product: CASKDYLGYNEQFF.

This chain uses TRBV6-6 with TRBJ2-2, with D possibly being TRBD1 (5 bases). Trimming took off 6 bases at V and 1 base at J, with 12 bases between the two ends. The CDR3 consists of 15 residues. Germline V lookup: CDR1 MNHNY, CDR2 SVGAGI (reference sequence). The CDR3 DNA follows: TGTGCCAGCAGGCAACAGGCCCAGAACACCGGGGAGCTGTTTTTT. This gives the protein CASRQQAQNTGELFF.

The V call is TRBV28, the J call TRBJ1-4; 7 bases match TRBD1. The V segment lost 6 bases and the J segment 8 bases; nucleotides outside the gene matches: 9. CDR3 length: 14 residues. Per the germline V gene, CDR1 is MDHEN and CDR2 is SYDVKM. CDR3 nucleotides: TGTGCCAGCAGCACTACAGGGGTACGGGAAAAACTGTTTTTT. Protein product: CASSTTGVREKLFF. The full variable domain, its missing parts supplied by reference TRBV28 and TRBJ1-4, is DVKVTQSSRYLVKRTGEKVFLECVQDMDHENMFWYRQDPGLGLRLIYFSYDVKMKEKGDIPEGYSVSREKKERFSLILESASTNQTSMYLCASSTTGVREKLFFGSGTQLSVL.

The gene calls are TRBV5-1 and TRBJ1-5, with a weak D call TRBD1 (6 bases). V shed 0 bases and J shed 1 base, with 14 bases lying between them. The germline CDR1 and CDR2 sequences are SGHRS and YFSETQ. The CDR3 covers 17 residues. CDR3 protein: CASSLDGGAESNQPQHF. CDR3 DNA sequence: TGCGCCAGCAGCTTGGATGGGGGGGCCGAAAGCAATCAGCCCCAGCATTTT.

The V call is TRBV7-6, the J call TRBJ1-4; D unclear. This CDR3 comprises 12 residues. The V end lost 5 bases, the J end lost 8 bases, and 9 bases lay between the germline ends. CDR1 and CDR2 (germline): SGHVS, FNYEAQ. The CDR3 DNA sequence: TGTGCCAGCAGCGGAGCAGAGGAAAAACTGTTTTTT. It codes for CASSGAEEKLFF.

This clone is a singleton in its sample. The J gene is TRBJ2-3, the V gene TRBV2; TRBD1 matches 8 bases. The V and J ends lost 7 bases and 6 bases, in that order; junction bases with no gene match: 6. The CDR3 has 13 amino acids. Germline CDR1 and CDR2: SNHLY and FYNNEI. The CDR3 nucleotides are TGTGCCAGCAACCTCCAGGGGGCGGATACGCAGTATTTT. It yields the protein CASNLQGADTQYF. The full variable domain, completed using reference TRBV2 and TRBJ2-3, is EPEVTQTPSHQVTQMGQEVILRCVPISNHLYFYWYRQILGQKVEFLVSFYNNEISEKSEIFDDQFSVERPDGSNFTLKIRSTKLEDSAMYFCASNLQGADTQYFGPGTRLTVL.

V is TRBV30 and J is TRBJ2-7; TRBD1 agrees at 7 bases. V shed 5 bases and J 2 bases; nucleotides not matched to a gene: 9. Germline V gene data show CDR1 as GTSNPN and CDR2 as SVGIG (reference sequence). There are 14 residues in the CDR3. The CDR3 DNA reads TGTGCCTGGGGGGCAGGGACAGCTACCTACGAGCAGTACTTC. Protein product: CAWGAGTATYEQYF.

This clone was seen only a few times. The CDR3, as DNA: TGTGCCAGCAGCCACGGACAGGTATTCACCGGGGAGCTGTTTTTT. Translation: CASSHGQVFTGELFF. This chain joins TRBV7-9 and TRBJ2-2, with 7 bases aligning to TRBD1. The V gene end was trimmed by 5 bases and the J gene end by 4 bases; junction bases not matched to a gene: 7. The CDR3 runs to 15 residues. Germline V gene sequence: CDR1 SEHNR, CDR2 FQNEAQ (reference sequence).

This clone was counted a few times. CDR3 in amino acids: CASSQGTAGDSKGQFF. For the CDR3, the DNA is TGCGCCAGCAGCCAAGGTACAGCGGGGGACTCGAAAGGGCAGTTCTTC. The genes are TRBV4-1 and TRBJ2-1; 8 bases are a match to TRBD2. CDR1 MGHRA and CDR2 YSYEKL come from the germline V gene. V lost 1 base to trimming and J lost 12 bases; unmatched junction nucleotides: 14. The CDR3 consists of 16 residues.

This sequence joins TRBV6-4 and TRBJ1-1, with D possibly TRBD1 on 5 matching bases. CDR3 size: 13 residues. Germline V gene sequence: CDR1 MRHNA, CDR2 SNTAGT. V lost 5 bases and J lost 2, with 9 bases in between. The CDR3 DNA is TGTGCCAGCAGTCTAGGGGTTAACACTGAAGCTTTCTTT. It codes for CASSLGVNTEAFF.

This clone appeared a single time. V is TRBV14 and J is TRBJ1-3, with TRBD1 matching 8 bases. V was clipped by 5 bases and J by 3 bases; unmatched bases: 6. The CDR3 has 15 amino acids. Germline V gene sequence: CDR1 SGHDN, CDR2 FVKESK. For the CDR3, the DNA is TGTGCCAGCAGCTCTCAGGGGGCGCGTGGAAACACCATATATTTT. Translation gives CASSSQGARGNTIYF.

V gene TRBV27 combines with J gene TRBJ2-6; D unclear. There are 13 residues in the CDR3. V lost 3 bases and J 4 bases, leaving 4 bases between the germline ends. Germline CDR1 is MNHEY and CDR2 is SMNVEV (reference sequence). CDR3 bases: TGTGCCAGCAGTTTGACAGGGGCCAACGTCCTGACTTTC. Protein: CASSLTGANVLTF.

This rearrangement joins TRBV4-2 to TRBJ1-1; D not certain. Trimming removed 1 base at V and 4 bases at J, with 10 bases between. The CDR3 is 14 residues long. Germline V gene lookup returns CDR1 LGHNA and CDR2 YNFKEQ. The CDR3 here is CASSQAGLGTEAFF. The CDR3 nucleotides are TGTGCCAGCAGCCAAGCCGGGTTGGGCACTGAAGCTTTCTTT.

The chain uses TRBV2 and TRBJ2-2; possibly TRBD1 for D (5 bases). The CDR3 sequence is 15 residues long. V was cut by 3 bases and J by 3 bases, with 11 bases left in between. Germline CDR1 SNHLY, CDR2 FYNNEI. The CDR3 DNA follows: TGTGCCAGCAGTGACCCCTCAGGGCACACCGGGGAGCTGTTTTTT. As protein: CASSDPSGHTGELFF.